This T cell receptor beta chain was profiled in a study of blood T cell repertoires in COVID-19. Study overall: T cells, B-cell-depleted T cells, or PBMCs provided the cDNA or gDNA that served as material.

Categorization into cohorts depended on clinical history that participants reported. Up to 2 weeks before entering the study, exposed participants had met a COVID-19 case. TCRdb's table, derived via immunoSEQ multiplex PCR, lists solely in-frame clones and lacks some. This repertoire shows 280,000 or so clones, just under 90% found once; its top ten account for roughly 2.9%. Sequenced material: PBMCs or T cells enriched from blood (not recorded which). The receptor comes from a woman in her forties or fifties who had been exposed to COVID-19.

CDR3 DNA sequence: TGTGCCAGCTCATTTGGACAGGTGAGGAACACTGAAGCTTTCTTT. Translating it yields CASSFGQVRNTEAFF. V and J are TRBV18 and TRBJ1-1; 7 nucleotides match TRBD1. V dropped 5 bases and J dropped 1; count of bases not matched to a gene: 7. Per germline, CDR1 KGHSH and CDR2 LQKENI. The CDR3 sequence is 15 residues long.